These 5 T cell receptor beta chains came from one sample sequenced in a study of blood T cell repertoires in COVID-19. Repertoires were generated with immunoSEQ multiplex PCR, while TCRdb's copy carries only in-frame clones and drops some. The data hold some 490,000 clones, with 75% to 90% observed a single time. The sample comprised peripheral blood. These receptors all come from a human donor in a cohort sampled during active COVID-19.

J is TRBJ2-5 and V is TRBV15; TRBD2 matches 10 bases. The CDR3 spans 18 residues. The ends lost 3 bases at V and 5 bases at J; junction bases unmatched: 15. Germline loops: CDR1 LNHNV, CDR2 YYDKDF (reference sequence). This chain's CDR3 is CATSSRRTSGLLGETQYF. The DNA for the CDR3 is TGTGCCACCAGCAGTCGTCGGACTAGCGGTCTCTTGGGGGAGACCCAGTACTTC.

There are a few counts of this clone. This chain links TRBV19 with TRBJ2-3, with TRBD2 matching 7 bases. Losses at the gene ends were 0 bases for V and 2 bases for J; bases not matched to a gene: 5. The CDR3 is 16 amino acids. The V gene's germline CDR1 is LNHDA and CDR2 SQIVND (reference sequence). The CDR3 bases are TGTGCCAGTAGTATAGACGTAAGCGGGAACACAGATACGCAGTATTTT. Its translation is CASSIDVSGNTDTQYF. Full variable domain (outside the CDR3, taken from reference TRBV19 and TRBJ2-3): DGGITQSPKYLFRKEGQNVTLSCEQNLNHDAMYWYRQDPGQGLRLIYYSQIVNDFQKGDIAEGYSVSREKKESFPLTVTSAQKNPTAFYLCASSIDVSGNTDTQYFGPGTRLTVL.

V gene TRBV28 combines with J gene TRBJ1-1; maybe TRBD1 (5 bases). This CDR3 is 10 amino acids long. Trimming took off 3 bases at V and 14 bases at J, with 10 bases between the two ends. Germline values: CDR1 MDHEN, CDR2 SYDVKM. The CDR3 bases are TGTGCCAGCAGTTTGACGGGGGTGTTCTTT. This sequence encodes CASSLTGVFF.

The rearrangement joins TRBV4-1 to TRBJ1-1; tentative D call: TRBD1 (5 bases). V lost 0 bases, J lost 10 bases, and 15 bases lay in between. Germline loops: CDR1 MGHRA, CDR2 YSYEKL. CDR3 size: 14 residues. The CDR3 DNA reads TGCGCCAGCAGCCAAGATCAGGAGGGCAGGGCAGCTTTCTTT. Translated, it gives CASSQDQEGRAAFF.

The V call is TRBV4-2, the J call TRBJ2-5; 12 positions match TRBD2. Trimming took 1 base from V and 4 from J; bases not matched to a gene: 1. The CDR3 extends over 15 amino acids. The germline V gene encodes CDR1 LGHNA and CDR2 YNFKEQ. DNA for the CDR3: TGTGCCAGCAGCCAAGTGGGACTAGCGGGAGAGACCCAGTACTTC. Protein sequence: CASSQVGLAGETQYF.